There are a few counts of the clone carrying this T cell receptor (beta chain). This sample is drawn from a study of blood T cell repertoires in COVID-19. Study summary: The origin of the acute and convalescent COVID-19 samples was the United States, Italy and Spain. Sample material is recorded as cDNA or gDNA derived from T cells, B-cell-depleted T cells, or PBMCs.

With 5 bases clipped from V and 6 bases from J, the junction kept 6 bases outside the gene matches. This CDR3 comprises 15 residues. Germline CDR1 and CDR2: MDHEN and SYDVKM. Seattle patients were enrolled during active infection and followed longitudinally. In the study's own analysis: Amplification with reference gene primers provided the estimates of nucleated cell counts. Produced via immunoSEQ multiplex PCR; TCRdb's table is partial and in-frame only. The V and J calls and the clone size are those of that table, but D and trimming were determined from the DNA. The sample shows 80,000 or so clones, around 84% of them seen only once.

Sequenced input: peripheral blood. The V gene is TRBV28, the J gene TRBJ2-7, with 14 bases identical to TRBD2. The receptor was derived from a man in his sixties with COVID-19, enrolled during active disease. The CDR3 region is CASSQGTSGGTEQYF. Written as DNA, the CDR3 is TGTGCCAGCAGTCAAGGGACTAGCGGGGGCACCGAGCAGTACTTC.